The following is a T cell receptor beta chain sequence with its context. Under the authors' procedure: Reference gene primer amplification gave nucleated cell count estimates. Here immunoSEQ multiplex PCR was the method, and the copy in TCRdb shows in-frame clones only, minus some. The V and J calls and the clone size are those of that table, but D and trimming were determined from the DNA. The sample carries 180,000 or so clones, 75% to 90% recorded once. This sample was taken from a study of blood T cell repertoires in COVID-19. The V gene's germline CDR1 is MNHEY and CDR2 SVGAGI. CDR3 length equals 14 residues. The trim removed 6 bases at V and 4 bases at J, leaving 5 bases unmatched.

The sample was peripheral blood. The sequence was collected from a human donor with active or convalescent COVID-19. The donor label of this sample is uncertain. The genes are TRBV6-5 and TRBJ1-2; TRBD1 matches at 10 bases. The CDR3 region has the DNA TGTGCCAGCAGAAGACAGGGGGCGGTCTATGGCTACACCTTC. This codes for CASRRQGAVYGYTF.